This TCR beta chain was profiled in a study of cytomegalovirus exposure and HLA in healthy donors. Study-wide context: A subsequent analysis stated that the approximately 120 validation repertoires were run on the same platform as the approximately 660 first-cohort repertoires.

TCRdb's table, derived via immunoSEQ multiplex PCR, lists solely in-frame clones and lacks some. There are about 58,000 clones in the sample; more than 75% occur only once, and approximately 1% lies in the top ten. Whole-study findings and limits: Altogether, some 160 TCR beta chains were recorded as cytomegalovirus-associated. Specificity for CMV antigens was confirmed in vitro for a few of the CMV-associated chains.

J was trimmed by 8 bases and V by 5 bases; bases with no gene match: 5. Germline V gene sequence: CDR1 SGHTA, CDR2 FQGNSA. The CDR3 sequence is 14 residues long. A word on this clone: Its antigen is undetermined.

Sequenced sample: PBMCs. The TCR sequence derives from a man in his late teens or twenties in good health and CMV-seronegative. The chain uses TRBV7-2 and TRBJ1-4, with 10 bases matching TRBD1. The CDR3 protein is CASSPRTGGEKLFF. The CDR3 DNA reads TGTGCCAGCAGCCCAAGGACAGGGGGAGAAAAACTGTTTTTT.